The 10 T cell receptor beta chains listed next were all sequenced from one sample in a study of T cell responses to AZD1222 COVID-19 vaccine. The data were produced by immunoSEQ multiplex PCR, yet TCRdb's version contains in-frame clones alone and is incomplete. This table holds 95,000 or so clones, roughly 91% found once. The sequencing here drew on peripheral blood, taken on day 0 of AZD1222 vaccination. Receptors originate from an adult in good health.

This clone was found a few times. The chain couples TRBV4-3 to TRBJ1-1; D unclear. The CDR3 is made up of 15 amino acids. Germline CDR1 is LGHNA and CDR2 is YSLEER. V was pared by 1 base and J by 0 bases, with 9 bases between. The CDR3 region has the DNA TGCGCCAGCAGCCAAGGGTGGACGGTGAACACTGAAGCTTTCTTT. Residues: CASSQGWTVNTEAFF.

The chain combines TRBV5-6 with TRBJ1-6; weak D call: TRBD1 (6 bases). The CDR3 runs 16 residues. Germline CDR1 is SGHDT and CDR2 is YYEEEE. V lost 3 bases, J lost 0 bases, and 10 bases lay in between. CDR3 sequence (DNA): TGTGCCAGCAGCTGGCCAGGGGACTCCTATAATTCACCCCTCCACTTT. Protein product: CASSWPGDSYNSPLHF.

The chain links TRBV7-2 to TRBJ1-5; 7 bases align to TRBD1. Germline V lookup: CDR1 SGHTA, CDR2 FQGNSA. The length of the CDR3 is 15 residues. The V and J ends lost 4 bases and 2 bases, in that order; junction bases with no gene match: 5. CDR3 residues: CASSSQGYGNQPQHF. CDR3 coding DNA: TGTGCCAGCAGCTCACAGGGGTATGGCAATCAGCCCCAGCATTTT.

The chain couples TRBV7-2 to TRBJ2-3, with a tentative D call TRBD2 (6 bases). V shed 4 bases and J shed 4 bases, with 12 bases lying between them. Per the germline V gene, CDR1 is SGHTA and CDR2 is FQGNSA. There are 14 residues in the CDR3. CDR3 bases: TGTGCCAGCAGCTCGGCGGGGCTGGCAGATACGCAGTATTTT. The encoded protein is CASSSAGLADTQYF. Looking up the rest from reference TRBV7-2 and TRBJ2-3 gives the full variable domain: GAGVSQSPSNKVTEKGKDVELRCDPISGHTALYWYRQSLGQGLEFLIYFQGNSAPDKSGLPSDRFSAERTGGSVSTLTIQRTQQEDSAVYLCASSSAGLADTQYFGPGTRLTVL.

The chain has TRBV15 and TRBJ1-1; D ambiguous. Germline CDR1 LNHNV, CDR2 YYDKDF (reference sequence). The CDR3 is 13 residues long. V dropped 3 bases and J dropped 3 bases, with 8 bases sitting between them. CDR3 residues: CATSRTEYTEAFF. Written as DNA, the CDR3 is TGTGCCACCAGCAGGACGGAATACACTGAAGCTTTCTTT.

A few counts support this clone. The rearrangement joins TRBV2 to TRBJ1-2, with TRBD1 identical over 10 bases. The length of the CDR3 is 15 residues. V lost 7 bases, J lost 8 bases, and 13 bases stayed unmatched. Germline lookup yields CDR1 SNHLY and CDR2 FYNNEI. The CDR3 loop is CASKRTGGATWGYTF. CDR3 DNA: TGTGCCAGCAAACGGACAGGGGGTGCGACGTGGGGCTACACCTTC.

The rearrangement links TRBV4-3 to TRBJ2-3; TRBD2 matches 9 bases. The trim removed 1 base at V and 5 bases at J, leaving 7 bases unmatched. Germline CDR1 reads LGHNA; CDR2 reads YSLEER. The CDR3 has 16 residues. In nucleotides, the CDR3 is TGCGCCAGCAGCCAAGGTGCCGCGGGGGGGCGAGATACGCAGTATTTT. It specifies CASSQGAAGGRDTQYF.

The rearrangement uses TRBV6-5 and TRBJ1-2; D gene unclear. Trimming left V 7 bases short and J 8 bases short, with 17 bases between. The germline V gene has CDR1 MNHEY and CDR2 SVGAGI. This CDR3 region has 13 residues. The CDR3 sequence is CASKGNSFGGYTF. CDR3 coding DNA: TGTGCCAGCAAGGGCAACTCTTTTGGAGGCTACACCTTC.

In nucleotides, the CDR3 is TGCGCCAGCAGCCCAGGACAGGACGCGCCCTATGGCTACACCTTC. As protein: CASSPGQDAPYGYTF. The chain links TRBV5-1 to TRBJ1-2; 7 bases match TRBD1. The germline CDR1 and CDR2 sequences are SGHRS and YFSETQ. The junction had 10 bases not matched to a gene; V was cut back by 4 bases and J by 4 bases. The CDR3 loop spans 15 amino acids.

CDR3: CASSLVQNRGRSTEAFF. The CDR3 DNA reads TGTGCCAGCAGCTTAGTCCAGAACAGGGGGCGAAGCACTGAAGCTTTCTTT. This chain uses TRBV13 with TRBJ1-1, with TRBD1 identical over 9 bases. Germline CDR1 and CDR2: PRHDT and FYEKMQ (reference sequence). The CDR3 is made up of 17 amino acids. Germline trimming cut 1 base from V and 4 bases from J; bases unmatched to any gene: 10.